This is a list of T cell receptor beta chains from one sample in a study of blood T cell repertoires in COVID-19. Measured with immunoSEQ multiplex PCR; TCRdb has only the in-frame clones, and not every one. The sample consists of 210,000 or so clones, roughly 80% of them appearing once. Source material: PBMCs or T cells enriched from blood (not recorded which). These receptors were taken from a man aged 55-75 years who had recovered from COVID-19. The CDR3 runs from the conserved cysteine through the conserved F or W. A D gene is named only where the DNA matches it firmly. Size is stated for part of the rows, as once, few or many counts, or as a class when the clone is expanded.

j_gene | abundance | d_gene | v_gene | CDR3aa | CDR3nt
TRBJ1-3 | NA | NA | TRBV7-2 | CASSLLAGPTTIYF | TGTGCCAGCAGCTTATTGGCAGGGCCGACCACCATATATTTT
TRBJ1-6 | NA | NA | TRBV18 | CASSLTGSSHHSPLHF | TGTGCCAGCTCACTTACCGGGTCCAGCCATCATTCACCCCTCCACTTT
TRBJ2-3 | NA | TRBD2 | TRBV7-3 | CASSSGTSGGDTQYF | TGTGCCAGCAGCTCCGGGACTAGCGGGGGGGACACGCAGTATTTT
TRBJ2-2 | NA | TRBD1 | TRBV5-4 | CASRQDRENTGELFF | TGTGCCAGCAGACAGGACAGGGAGAACACCGGGGAGCTGTTTTTT
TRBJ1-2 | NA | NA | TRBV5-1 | CASSLSGNYGYTF | TGCGCCAGCAGCTTGTCGGGAAACTATGGCTACACCTTC
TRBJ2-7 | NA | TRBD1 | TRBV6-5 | CASSQQGGRSYEQYF | TGTGCCAGCAGTCAACAGGGGGGTAGAAGCTACGAGCAGTACTTC
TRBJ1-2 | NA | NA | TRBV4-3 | CASSQDRPLSDGYTF | TGCGCCAGCAGCCAAGACAGGCCCCTATCCGATGGCTACACCTTC
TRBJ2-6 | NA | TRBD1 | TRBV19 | CASIGLGQAVSGANVLTF | TGTGCCAGTATAGGTCTAGGACAGGCTGTCTCTGGGGCCAACGTCCTGACTTTC
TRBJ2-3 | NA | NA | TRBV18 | CASSRTAEWADTQYF | TGTGCCAGCTCACGGACAGCCGAATGGGCAGATACGCAGTATTTT
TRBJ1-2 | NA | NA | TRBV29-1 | CSVWRVEDGYTF | TGCAGCGTTTGGAGGGTGGAGGATGGCTACACCTTC
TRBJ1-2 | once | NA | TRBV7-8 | CASSLAGGSFDYGYTF | TGTGCCAGCAGCTTAGCGGGCGGGAGTTTCGACTATGGCTACACCTTC
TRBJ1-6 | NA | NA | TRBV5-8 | CASSARGSYNSPLHF | TGTGCCAGCAGCGCCAGGGGCTCCTATAATTCACCCCTCCACTTT
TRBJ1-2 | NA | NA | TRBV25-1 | CASSELVETNYGYTF | TGTGCCAGCAGTGAATTAGTCGAGACTAACTATGGCTACACCTTC
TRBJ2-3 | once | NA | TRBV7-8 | CASTPGPARYTDTQYF | TGTGCCAGCACCCCTGGGCCGGCGCGATACACAGATACGCAGTATTTT
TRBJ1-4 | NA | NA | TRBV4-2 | CASSQEWAANEKLFF | TGTGCCAGCAGCCAAGAATGGGCAGCTAATGAAAAACTGTTTTTT
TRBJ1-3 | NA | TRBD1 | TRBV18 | CASSPQDRANTIYF | TGTGCCAGCTCACCCCAGGACAGGGCAAACACCATATATTTT
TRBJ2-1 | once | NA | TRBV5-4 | CASSSTGNDYNEQFF | TGTGCCAGCAGCTCGACGGGGAATGACTACAATGAGCAGTTCTTC
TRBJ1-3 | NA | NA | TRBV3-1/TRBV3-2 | CASSRRRVAGNTIYF | TGTGCCAGCAGCCGCCGGAGGGTCGCTGGAAACACCATATATTTT